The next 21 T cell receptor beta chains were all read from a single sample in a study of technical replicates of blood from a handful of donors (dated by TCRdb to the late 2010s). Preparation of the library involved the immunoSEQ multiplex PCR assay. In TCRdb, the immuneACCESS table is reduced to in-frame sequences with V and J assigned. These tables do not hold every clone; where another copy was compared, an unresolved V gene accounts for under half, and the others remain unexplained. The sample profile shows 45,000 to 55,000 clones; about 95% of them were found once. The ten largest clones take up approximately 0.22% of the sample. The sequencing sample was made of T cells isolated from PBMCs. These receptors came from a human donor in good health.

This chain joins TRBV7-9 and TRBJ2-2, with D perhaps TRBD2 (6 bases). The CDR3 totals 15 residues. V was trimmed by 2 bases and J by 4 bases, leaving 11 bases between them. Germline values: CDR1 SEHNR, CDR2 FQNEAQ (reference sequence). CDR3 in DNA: TGTGCCAGCAGCTTAACGGCGGGATCCACCGGGGAGCTGTTTTTT. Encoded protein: CASSLTAGSTGELFF.

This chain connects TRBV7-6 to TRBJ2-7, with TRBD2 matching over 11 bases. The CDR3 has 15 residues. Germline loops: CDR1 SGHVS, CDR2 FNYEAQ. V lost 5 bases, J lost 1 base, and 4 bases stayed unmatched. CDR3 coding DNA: TGTGCCAGCAGCCCCCGACTAGCGGGATCCTACGAGCAGTACTTC. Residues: CASSPRLAGSYEQYF.

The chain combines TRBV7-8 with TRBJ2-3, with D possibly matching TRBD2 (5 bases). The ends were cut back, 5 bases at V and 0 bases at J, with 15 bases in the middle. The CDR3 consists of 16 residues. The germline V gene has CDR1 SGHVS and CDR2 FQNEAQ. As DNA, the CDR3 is TGTGCCAGCAGCCCTATGGCTAGCAGGAGCACAGATACGCAGTATTTT. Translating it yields CASSPMASRSTDTQYF.

The CDR3 spells CSVERSNSQFYTDTQYF. CDR3 in DNA: TGCAGCGTTGAGCGCAGTAACAGCCAATTTTACACAGATACGCAGTATTTT. This chain uses TRBV29-1 with TRBJ2-3; D not certain. This CDR3 is built from 17 residues. Trimming cost V 3 bases and J 2 bases, with 21 bases left between them. The germline CDR1 and CDR2 sequences are SQVTM and ANQGSEA.

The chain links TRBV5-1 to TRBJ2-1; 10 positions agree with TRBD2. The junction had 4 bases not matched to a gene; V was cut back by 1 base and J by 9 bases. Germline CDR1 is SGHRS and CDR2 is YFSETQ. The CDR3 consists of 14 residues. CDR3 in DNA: TGCGCCAGCAGCTTGTCTAGCGGGAGAGTTGAGCAGTTCTTC. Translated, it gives CASSLSSGRVEQFF.

In nucleotides, the CDR3 is TGTGCCAGCAGACTTCCGGGACAGAAAGCTTTCTTT. Its protein product is CASRLPGQKAFF. This chain uses TRBV6-5 with TRBJ1-1, with 7 bases matching TRBD1. Losses at the gene ends were 6 bases for V and 9 bases for J; bases not matched to a gene: 7. CDR3 length equals 12 residues. Per germline, CDR1 MNHEY and CDR2 SVGAGI.

The CDR3 spells CASSVGGKGQGATEAFF. The CDR3, as DNA: TGTGCCAGCAGCGTAGGGGGAAAAGGACAGGGGGCCACTGAAGCTTTCTTT. This chain uses TRBV9 with TRBJ1-1, with 11 nucleotides matching TRBD1. Per the germline V gene, CDR1 is SGDLS and CDR2 is YYNGEE. The V and J ends lost 0 bases and 4 bases, in that order; junction bases with no gene match: 8. This CDR3 has 17 amino acids.

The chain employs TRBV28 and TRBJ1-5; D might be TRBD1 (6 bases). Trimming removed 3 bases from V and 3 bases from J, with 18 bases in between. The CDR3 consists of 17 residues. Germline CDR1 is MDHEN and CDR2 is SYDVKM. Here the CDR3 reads CASSLGWGQGVNQPQHF. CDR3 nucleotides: TGTGCCAGCAGTTTGGGGTGGGGGCAGGGAGTCAATCAGCCCCAGCATTTT.

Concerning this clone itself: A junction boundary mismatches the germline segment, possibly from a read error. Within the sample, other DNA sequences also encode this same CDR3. The CDR3 nucleotides are TGCGCCAGCAGCTCAGGGGGAATGAGCACTGAAGCTTTCTTT. Its protein product is CASSSGGMSTEAFF. The chain is built from TRBV5-4 and TRBJ1-1; 7 nucleotides match TRBD1. Per the germline V gene, CDR1 is SGHNT and CDR2 is YYREEE (reference sequence). The CDR3 totals 14 residues. The variable domain in full, completed from reference TRBV5-4 and TRBJ1-1, reads ETGVTQSPTHLIKTRGQQVTLRCSSQSGHNTVSWYQQALGQGPQFIFQYYREEENGRGNFPPRFSGLQFPNYSSELNVNALELDDSALYLCASSSGGMSTEAFFGQGTRLTVV.

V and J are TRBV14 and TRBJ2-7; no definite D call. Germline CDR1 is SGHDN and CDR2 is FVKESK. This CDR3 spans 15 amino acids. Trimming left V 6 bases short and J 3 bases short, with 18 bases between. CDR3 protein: CASSWAASKFYEQYF. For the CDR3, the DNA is TGTGCCAGCAGTTGGGCAGCTTCAAAATTCTACGAGCAGTACTTC.

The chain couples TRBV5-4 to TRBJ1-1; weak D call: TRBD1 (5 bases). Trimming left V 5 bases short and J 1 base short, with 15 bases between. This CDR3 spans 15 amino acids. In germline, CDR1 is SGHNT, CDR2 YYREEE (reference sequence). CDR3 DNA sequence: TGTGCCAGCAGTACAGGAACAGAGCCGAACACTGAAGCTTTCTTT. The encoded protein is CASSTGTEPNTEAFF.

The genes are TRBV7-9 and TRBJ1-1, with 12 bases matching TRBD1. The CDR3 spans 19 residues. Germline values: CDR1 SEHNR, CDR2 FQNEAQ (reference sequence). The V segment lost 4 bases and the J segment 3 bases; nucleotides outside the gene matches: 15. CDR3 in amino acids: CASSYSPGQGAFLDTEAFF. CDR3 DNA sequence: TGTGCCAGCAGCTACAGTCCGGGACAGGGGGCTTTTCTGGACACTGAAGCTTTCTTT.

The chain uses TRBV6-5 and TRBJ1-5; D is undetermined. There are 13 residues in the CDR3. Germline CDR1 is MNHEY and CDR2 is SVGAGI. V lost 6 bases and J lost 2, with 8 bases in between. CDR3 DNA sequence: TGTGCCAGCAGCCCCCCCGGCAATCAGCCCCAGCATTTT. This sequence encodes CASSPPGNQPQHF.

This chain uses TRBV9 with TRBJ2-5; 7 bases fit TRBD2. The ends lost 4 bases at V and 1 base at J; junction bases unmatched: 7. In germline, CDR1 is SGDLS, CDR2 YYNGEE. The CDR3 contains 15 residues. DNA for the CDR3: TGTGCCAGCAGCTTGATAGGGACTACCCAAGAGACCCAGTACTTC. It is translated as CASSLIGTTQETQYF.

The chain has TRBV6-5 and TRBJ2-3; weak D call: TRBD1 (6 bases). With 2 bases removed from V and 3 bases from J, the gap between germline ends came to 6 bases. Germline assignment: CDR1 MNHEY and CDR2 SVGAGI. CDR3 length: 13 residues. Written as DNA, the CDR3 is TGTGCCAGCAGTTACACAGGGACAGATACGCAGTATTTT. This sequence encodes CASSYTGTDTQYF.

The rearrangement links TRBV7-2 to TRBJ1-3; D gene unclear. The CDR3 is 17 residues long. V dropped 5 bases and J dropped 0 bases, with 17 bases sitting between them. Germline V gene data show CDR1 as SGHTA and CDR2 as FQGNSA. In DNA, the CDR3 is TGTGCCAGCAGCCCCGGGATCGTGTCGATCTCTGGAAACACCATATATTTT. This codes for CASSPGIVSISGNTIYF.

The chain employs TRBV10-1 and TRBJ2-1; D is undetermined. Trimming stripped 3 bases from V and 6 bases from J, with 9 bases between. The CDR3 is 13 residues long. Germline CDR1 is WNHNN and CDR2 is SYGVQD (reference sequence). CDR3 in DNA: TGCGCCAGCAGTGATCGGGTCGTCAATGAGCAGTTCTTC. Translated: CASSDRVVNEQFF.

This chain's CDR3 is CASIPVGGVRTDTQYF. The CDR3 nucleotides are TGTGCCAGCATCCCGGTCGGAGGGGTTAGGACAGATACGCAGTATTTT. V usage is TRBV28 and J usage is TRBJ2-3; perhaps TRBD2 as D (6 bases). CDR3 length: 16 amino acids. Germline-derived CDR1 and CDR2 are MDHEN and SYDVKM. V shed 7 bases and J shed 3 bases, with 20 bases lying between them.

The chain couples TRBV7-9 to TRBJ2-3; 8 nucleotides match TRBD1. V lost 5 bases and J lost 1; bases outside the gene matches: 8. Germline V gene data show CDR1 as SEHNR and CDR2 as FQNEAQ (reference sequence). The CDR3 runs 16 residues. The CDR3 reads CASSPRTGTRTDTQYF. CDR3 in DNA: TGTGCCAGCAGCCCTCGGACAGGGACCCGCACAGATACGCAGTATTTT.

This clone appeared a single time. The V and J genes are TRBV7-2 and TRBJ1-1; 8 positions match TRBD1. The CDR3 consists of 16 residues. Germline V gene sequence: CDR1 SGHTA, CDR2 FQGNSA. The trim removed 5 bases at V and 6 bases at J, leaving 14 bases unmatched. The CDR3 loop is CASSPRGPGNRAEAFF. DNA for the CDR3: TGTGCCAGCAGCCCCAGGGGGCCTGGGAATAGGGCTGAAGCTTTCTTT.

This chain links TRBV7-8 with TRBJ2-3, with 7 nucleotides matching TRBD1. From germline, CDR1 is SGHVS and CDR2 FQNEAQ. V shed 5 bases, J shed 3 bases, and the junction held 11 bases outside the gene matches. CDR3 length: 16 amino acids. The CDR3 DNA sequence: TGTGCCAGCAGCACAATGGCCCCGACAGGGACAGATACGCAGTATTTT. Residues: CASSTMAPTGTDTQYF.